This TCR beta chain emerged from a study of identifying expanded T cells in peripheral blood. The method was immunoSEQ multiplex PCR; TCRdb's version includes in-frame clones alone and lacks a portion of them. Of roughly 86,000 clones listed, roughly 81% are singletons. The length of the CDR3 is 15 residues. Germline V gives CDR1 SGDLS, CDR2 YYNGEE. V was clipped by 2 bases and J by 7 bases; unmatched bases: 8. This TCR was sampled from a person aged 18 to 75 in good health. This chain links TRBV9 with TRBJ1-2; 10 nucleotides match TRBD1. Sequencing was done on a sample of blood. CDR3 region: CASSVAPGQGSGYTF. In DNA, the CDR3 is TGTGCCAGCAGCGTGGCCCCGGGACAGGGGTCTGGCTACACCTTC.